One TCR beta chain is described in this entry. Its target is not known. The record originates from a study of CD8 T cells in Susac syndrome. The length of the CDR3 is 14 residues. With 9 bases removed from V and 5 bases from J, the gap between germline ends came to 14 bases. CDR1 and CDR2 (germline): LNHNV, YYDKDF (reference sequence). Reverse transcription of about 0.5 to 1 ug RNA was carried out with random hexamers. MiXCR was run by TCRdb on the immunoSEQ multiplex PCR reads, yielding one entry per CDR3 protein. The table has some 140,000 distinct CDR3 sequences, around 90% seen once. Study observations and caveats: The authors acknowledged that their TCR sequencing and HLA analysis involved a relatively small number of individuals.

Sequencing targeted TCR beta in T cells from blood (CD8+ and CD4+). The study used treatment-naive patients who had stable or active relapsing-remitting disease as multiple sclerosis controls. The authors negatively isolated CD8+ and CD4+ T cells and FACS-enriched TEMRA cells. Material: CD8+ T cells from PBMCs. The V and J genes are TRBV15 and TRBJ1-6; D gene uncertain. The clonotype was recovered from a human donor with multiple sclerosis. The CDR3 bases are TGTGCCACAAGCGGAGATACCGATAATTCACCCCTCCACTTT. Its protein product is CATSGDTDNSPLHF.